This passage covers 12 T cell receptor beta chains from one sample sequenced in a study of shared clonotypes between healthy human individuals. CD45RO-negative CD8 cells positively selected for CCR7 made up the naive population, which excluded terminally differentiated effector memory CD45RA+ cells. Method: immunoSEQ multiplex PCR; TCRdb's copy keeps in-frame clones and lacks some. The table has roughly 1,800,000 clones, approximately 94% seen once; the top ten hold more than 0.95%. The sample consisted of naive CD8+ T cells sorted from blood. These TCRs come from a man between 18 and 35 years old in good health.

V and J are TRBV27 and TRBJ2-1, with 8 bases fitting TRBD2. With 0 bases clipped from V and 4 bases from J, the junction kept 5 bases outside the gene matches. The germline V gene encodes CDR1 MNHEY and CDR2 SMNVEV (reference sequence). The CDR3 is 16 amino acids. For the CDR3, the DNA is TGTGCCAGCAGTTTATCAGCGGGAGAGCTTTACAATGAGCAGTTCTTC. It specifies CASSLSAGELYNEQFF.

As concerns this clone: Additional DNA sequences in this sample encode the identical CDR3. The chain recombines TRBV6-1 with TRBJ2-1; D remains ambiguous. Trimming left V 0 bases short and J 4 bases short, with 7 bases between. CDR3 length: 14 amino acids. Germline CDR1 is MNHNS and CDR2 is SASEGT. The chain's CDR3 is CASSEAGVYNEQFF. The CDR3 DNA is TGTGCCAGCAGTGAAGCGGGTGTTTACAATGAGCAGTTCTTC.

The chain carries TRBV6-6 and TRBJ2-2; the D is unclear. The CDR3 extends over 13 amino acids. The V gene's germline CDR1 is MNHNY and CDR2 SVGAGI (reference sequence). Between the trimmed V and J ends, which lost 6 bases and 6 bases, there was a span of 11 bases. CDR3 region: CASSNPFAGELFF. For the CDR3, the DNA is TGTGCCAGCAGCAATCCATTCGCCGGGGAGCTGTTTTTT.

This clone was detected once. The genes are TRBV7-8 and TRBJ2-3; 9 bases align to TRBD2. Germline values: CDR1 SGHVS, CDR2 FQNEAQ. V trimming: 4 bases; J trimming: 7 bases; junction bases outside the gene matches: 9. The CDR3 consists of 15 residues. The CDR3 spells CASSSLAGALNTQYF. In DNA, the CDR3 is TGTGCCAGCAGCTCACTAGCGGGCGCCTTGAATACGCAGTATTTT.

This chain joins TRBV6-6 and TRBJ1-2, with 7 bases identical to TRBD1. CDR1 MNHNY and CDR2 SVGAGI come from the germline V gene (reference sequence). J was trimmed by 4 bases and V by 2 bases; bases with no gene match: 7. The CDR3 runs to 15 residues. CDR3 amino acids: CASSYLDRDPYGYTF. As DNA, the CDR3 is TGTGCCAGCAGTTACCTCGACAGGGATCCCTATGGCTACACCTTC.

This chain connects TRBV6-6 to TRBJ1-2; tentatively, D is TRBD1 (6 bases). The V end lost 6 bases, the J end lost 2 bases, and 13 bases lay between the germline ends. The CDR3 contains 14 residues. Germline CDR1 and CDR2: MNHNY and SVGAGI (reference sequence). In DNA form, the CDR3 reads TGTGCCAGCAGGGTCAGACAGGACAACTATGGCTACACCTTC. Translated, it gives CASRVRQDNYGYTF.

V and J are TRBV14 and TRBJ1-2; TRBD1 might be the D (6 bases). Germline CDR1 is SGHDN and CDR2 is FVKESK. The germline V and J ends were trimmed by 4 bases and 5 bases, with 14 bases remaining between them. This CDR3 region has 14 residues. The CDR3 nucleotides read TGTGCCAGCAGCCCGCAGGACAGCCCGTATGGCTACACCTTC. Its protein product is CASSPQDSPYGYTF.

This clone was counted between two and nine times. The same CDR3 arises from other DNA sequences in this sample as well. The chain is built from TRBV27 and TRBJ1-2; weak D call: TRBD1 (6 bases). Germline loops: CDR1 MNHEY, CDR2 SMNVEV (reference sequence). Trimming removed 6 bases at V and 5 bases at J, with 13 bases between. CDR3 size: 13 residues. Here the CDR3 DNA reads TGTGCCAGCAGATACACAGGGACATATGGCTACACCTTC. Its protein is CASRYTGTYGYTF.

In regard to this clone: Within the sample, other DNA sequences also encode this same CDR3. This chain's CDR3 is CASSIGHFYEQYF. Here the CDR3 DNA reads TGTGCCAGTAGTATTGGGCATTTCTACGAGCAGTACTTC. The V call is TRBV19, the J call TRBJ2-7; no clear D gene. The CDR3 runs to 13 residues. V was cut by 3 bases and J by 3 bases, with 9 bases left in between. The germline V gene has CDR1 LNHDA and CDR2 SQIVND (reference sequence).

The chain links TRBV4-1 to TRBJ2-7; 8 bases match TRBD2. The CDR3 runs to 18 residues. Looked up from germline, CDR1 is MGHRA and CDR2 is YSYEKL. J gave up 6 bases and V 0 bases, and 16 bases lay outside the gene matches. The CDR3 region is CASSQDGMGGGPGGEQYF. The CDR3 DNA reads as TGCGCCAGCAGCCAAGATGGGATGGGCGGGGGGCCCGGAGGCGAGCAGTACTTC.

The rearrangement uses TRBV5-6 and TRBJ1-5; TRBD1 aligns across 7 bases. The CDR3 length is 17 residues. In germline, CDR1 is SGHDT, CDR2 YYEEEE. V gave up 4 bases and J gave up 0 bases; unmatched junction bases: 10. In nucleotides, the CDR3 is TGTGCCAGCAGCGAGGGACAGAAAACATATAGCAATCAGCCCCAGCATTTT. The encoded protein is CASSEGQKTYSNQPQHF.

This clone was seen only once. Additional DNA sequences in this sample encode the identical CDR3. This rearrangement joins TRBV30 to TRBJ2-7, with a tentative D call TRBD2 (5 bases). This CDR3 region has 13 residues. Germline V gene sequence: CDR1 GTSNPN, CDR2 SVGIG (reference sequence). V was trimmed by 0 bases and J by 2 bases, leaving 8 bases between them. The chain's CDR3 is CAWSVGDTYEQYF. The CDR3, as DNA: TGTGCCTGGAGTGTCGGGGATACCTACGAGCAGTACTTC.